This TCR beta chain originates from a study of Ad26.COV2.S vaccination and SARS-CoV-2 variants listed by TCRdb under 2021. Describing the broader study: Vaccine-arm donors were drawn from COV1001, a multicentre, randomized, double-blind, placebo-controlled phase I-IIa trial of Ad26.COV2.S in healthy adults. The TCR-sequenced set comprised around 30 samples: approximately 19 Ad26.COV2.S vaccine recipients, 5 placebo recipients and 8 SARS-CoV-2 convalescent individuals. Trial participants were randomized into five groups of five: low-dose or high-dose Ad26.COV2.S given once or twice, or placebo on both occasions. Investigators remained blinded to trial group allocation during experiments and outcome assessment. Sequencing of the TCRbeta repertoire served to evaluate the specificity and breadth of SARS-CoV-2-reactive T cell receptors following Ad26.COV2.S vaccination. Ad26.COV2.S was administered intramuscularly at 5 x 10^10 or 1 x 10^11 viral particles, either as a single shot or as two shots given 56 days apart.

Trimming costs V 10 bases and J 10 bases, and their ends lie 17 bases apart. Via the germline V gene, CDR1 is MDHEN and CDR2 SYDVKM. Including the terminal cysteine and phenylalanine, the CDR3 comprises 12 residues. The read is trimmed to its CDR3 DNA, 36 bases read in frame from base 1. General study outcomes and caveats: After vaccination, spike-specific CD8+ and CD4+ T cell responses were reported to show substantial breadth. Vaccine and placebo recipients had comparable non-spike TCR breadth, which fits with the vaccine containing only spike. The study was not powered to compare responses between vaccine doses or regimens. It was noted by the authors that total T cell responses may have been underestimated by the TCR breadth and depth analyses. Higher spike-specific TCR breadth was observed in Ad26.COV2.S recipients than in placebo recipients (P = 0.0014).

Reading the label with the study, this specimen's treatment or condition is: 15 to 20 received Ad26.COV2.S at low or high dose, single or two shots; about 5 received placebo; per-sample allocation not given. For vaccine and placebo recipients, the sequenced repertoires came from samples collected on day 63 after the first injection. In Cohort 1b, fewer than 30 adults aged 18-55 years were enrolled at a single site in Boston, USA, between 29 July and 7 August 2020. As a vaccine, Ad26.COV2.S was a replication-incompetent adenovirus type 26 vector that expressed a prefusion-stabilized SARS-CoV-2 spike protein derived from the original Wuhan strain. For this clone: Its antigen has not been determined. No quality values exist for individual bases; no much larger clone is one base distant.

The immunoSEQ Assay was the method used to sequence TCRbeta CDR3 regions. After extraction, genomic DNA underwent amplification by bias-controlled multiplex PCR, followed by high-throughput sequencing. Per the original workflow: To quantify the absolute abundance of each unique TCRbeta CDR3 region, sequences were collapsed and filtered. T cell fraction was estimated by normalizing TCRbeta template counts to usable DNA, which was measured by amplifying reference genes present in all nucleated cells. Repertoire TCRs were annotated as SARS-CoV-2-specific by exact matching of V gene, CDR3 amino acid sequence and J gene to a known reactive TCR set. The reference SARS-CoV-2 TCR set was derived from MIRA and filtered for enrichment in COVID-19-positive ImmuneCODE repertoires, a step that removed public or cross-reactive TCRs. Based on the MIRA antigens, annotated TCRs were further analysed at the level of specific ORF or position within ORF. Depth was the summed frequency of annotated unique rearrangements, while breadth was defined as annotated unique rearrangements over total unique productive rearrangements. Two-sided Wilcoxon rank-sum tests were applied when comparing TCR breadth between groups. TCRdb mirrors the immuneACCESS table, restricted to in-frame sequences. Some clones are absent from its copies; in checked studies, under half trace to an unresolved V gene, and the reason for the others is unknown. The V and J calls and clone size are taken from that table; D and trimming were inferred from the DNA. This sample is represented by about 240,000 clones; 88% of them were singletons. The ten most abundant clones make up roughly a tenth of the sample.

The source of this sequence is a person between 18 and 65 years old who received the Ad26.COV2.S COVID-19 vaccine or a placebo. Sample: peripheral blood, taken in a trial of Ad26.COV2.S vaccine versus placebo. The chain links TRBV28 with TRBJ1-5, with TRBD1 tentatively as D gene (6 bases match). Here the CDR3 is given as CATHDRLGPQHF. The sequenced DNA is TGTGCCACACATGACAGGTTGGGCCCCCAGCATTTT.